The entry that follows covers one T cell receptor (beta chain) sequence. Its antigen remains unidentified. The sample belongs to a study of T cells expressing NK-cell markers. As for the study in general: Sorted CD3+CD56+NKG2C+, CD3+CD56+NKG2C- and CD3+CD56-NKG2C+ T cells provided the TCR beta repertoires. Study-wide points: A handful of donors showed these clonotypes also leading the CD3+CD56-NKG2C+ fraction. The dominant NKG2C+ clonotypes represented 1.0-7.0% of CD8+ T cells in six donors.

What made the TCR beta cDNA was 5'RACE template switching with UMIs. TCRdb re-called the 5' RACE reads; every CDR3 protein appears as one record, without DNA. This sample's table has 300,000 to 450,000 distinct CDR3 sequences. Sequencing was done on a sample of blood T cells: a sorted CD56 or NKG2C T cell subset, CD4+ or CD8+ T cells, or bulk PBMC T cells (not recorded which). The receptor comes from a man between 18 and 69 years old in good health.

The CDR3 spells CASSLRGGRKNTEAFF. The rearrangement joins TRBV7-9 to TRBJ1-1. The CDR3 is made up of 16 amino acids. The germline V gene encodes CDR1 SEHNR and CDR2 FQNEAQ (reference sequence).